These T cell receptor beta chains were read from a single sample in a study of T-cell reconstitution after alpha-beta-depleted transplantation in children. TCRdb ran MiXCR on the PCR reads and lists one entry per CDR3 protein. The profile shows over 400,000 distinct CDR3 sequences, roughly an eighth of them singletons. The specimen was PBMCs from the stem cell graft donor, collected from the stem cell graft. These receptors all come from a human donor who donated a stem cell graft to a child with combined immunodeficiency. The CDR3 runs from the conserved cysteine through the conserved F or W.

J | V | CDR3
TRBJ2-1 | TRBV12-3/TRBV12-4 | CASSLGVSSAYNEQFF
TRBJ2-5 | TRBV7-2 | CASSLGGLAGGQETQYF
TRBJ1-1 | TRBV10-3 | CAIIRDSMNTEAFF
TRBJ2-1 | TRBV9 | CASSVTSGRIEQFF
TRBJ2-1 | TRBV25-1 | CASSEEAGYNEQFF
TRBJ1-5 | TRBV27 | CASSTPGQGAVSNQPQHF
TRBJ2-2 | TRBV30 | CAWSGGGTGELFF
TRBJ2-7 | TRBV15 | CATSRDGLPEEQYF
TRBJ2-3 | TRBV4-3 | CASSQGRTRSTDTQYF
TRBJ1-2 | TRBV7-9 | CASSLGTATNYGYTF
TRBJ2-1 | TRBV9 | CASSVGDRGNEQFF
TRBJ2-7 | TRBV9 | CASSFKGGPLYEQYF
TRBJ2-3 | TRBV2 | CASSFITQASQETQYF
TRBJ2-1 | TRBV12-3/TRBV12-4 | CASRGQANIYNEQFF
TRBJ2-2 | TRBV6-5 | CASSPNTRELFF
TRBJ1-5 | TRBV7-7 | CASSRGPYQPQHF
TRBJ1-5 | TRBV27 | CASSEDRIILGRYSNQPQHF
TRBJ2-2 | TRBV11-3 | CASSPPSGRFTGELFF
TRBJ2-3 | TRBV24-1 | CATSGTTGASTDTQYF
TRBJ2-2 | TRBV11-2 | CASGPPRVGGSNTGELFF
TRBJ1-1 | TRBV12-3/TRBV12-4 | CASSNRFRPAFF
TRBJ1-3 | TRBV12-3/TRBV12-4 | CASSLPGFSGNTIYF
TRBJ1-1 | TRBV2 | CASSYRGGGEAFF
TRBJ1-3 | TRBV5-1 | CASSSKTGVSGNTIYF
TRBJ2-7 | TRBV20-1 | CSAASPRQGTYEQYF
TRBJ1-5 | TRBV28 | CASSTTGGSNQPQHF
TRBJ1-1 | TRBV5-1 | CASSIRQGRDTEAFF
TRBJ2-1 | TRBV24-1 | CATSWSGGSNEQFF
TRBJ2-3 | TRBV7-3 | CASSSRDGRRYTQYF
TRBJ2-1 | TRBV10-3 | CAIEDPPGEQFF
TRBJ1-1 | TRBV2 | CASSDLGQGTEAFF
TRBJ1-1 | TRBV30 | CAWSADRLAEAFF
TRBJ1-1 | TRBV12-3/TRBV12-4 | CASNFSVGGPNTEAFF
TRBJ2-3 | TRBV2 | CASSENGGNTDTQYF
TRBJ2-5 | TRBV7-2 | CASSSLPGQREETQYF
TRBJ2-5 | TRBV7-8 | CASSLGVRAETQYF
TRBJ2-3 | TRBV7-3 | CASSLPGQGPTQYF
TRBJ2-7 | TRBV24-1 | CATGTPLSYEQYF
TRBJ2-2 | TRBV20-1 | CSASRGRDRPTGELFF
TRBJ2-3 | TRBV4-3 | CASSQDRLAWANTQYF
TRBJ2-1 | TRBV4-3 | CASSQDRGSSYNEQFF
TRBJ2-2 | TRBV27 | CASSPGGALTGELFF
TRBJ2-2 | TRBV6-5 | CASSYFRNTGELFF
TRBJ1-5 | TRBV12-3/TRBV12-4 | CASSLGTASNQPQHF
TRBJ1-2 | TRBV11-1 | CASSRGPDRGYTF
TRBJ2-1 | TRBV7-2 | CASSLAGRGSSEQFF
TRBJ1-6 | TRBV7-2 | CASSLPPASPLHF
TRBJ2-5 | TRBV21-1 | CASSKGTSHPETQYF
TRBJ2-3 | TRBV28 | CASSLPVGRRDTQYF
TRBJ2-7 | TRBV5-1 | CASSFGLTGWEAEQYF
TRBJ2-7 | TRBV11-2 | CASSLVWPPLGEQYF
TRBJ2-7 | TRBV12-3/TRBV12-4 | CASAGVEQYF
TRBJ2-1 | TRBV25-1 | CASRATASPSSYNEQFF
TRBJ1-6 | TRBV12-3/TRBV12-4 | CASSLNSPLHF